The 22 T cell receptor beta chains given below trace back to one sample, sequenced in a study of identifying expanded T cells in peripheral blood. Profiling relied on immunoSEQ multiplex PCR, and the TCRdb table lists in-frame clones only, not all of them. The sample yields about 58,000 clones, over 85% seen once. Sequencing was done on a sample of blood. Receptors originate from a person aged 18 to 69 in good health.

The V call is TRBV7-8, the J call TRBJ2-1; 11 nucleotides agree with TRBD2. V trimming: 0 bases; J trimming: 7 bases; junction bases outside the gene matches: 2. CDR1 and CDR2 (germline): SGHVS, FQNEAQ. The CDR3 extends over 15 amino acids. The CDR3 coding sequence is TGTGCCAGCAGCTTAGCTAGCGGGGGGGTAAATGAGCAGTTCTTC. It translates to CASSLASGGVNEQFF.

This clone has a handful of counts. The chain uses TRBV9 and TRBJ1-2; possible D gene TRBD1, 6 bases. Germline loops: CDR1 SGDLS, CDR2 YYNGEE. The CDR3 loop spans 14 amino acids. V was shortened by 3 bases and J by 8 bases, with 17 bases between the two germline ends. Here the CDR3 reads CASSAPQGWGGYTF. The CDR3 DNA reads as TGTGCCAGCAGCGCACCACAGGGATGGGGAGGCTACACCTTC.

The chain links TRBV7-2 to TRBJ2-5, with TRBD1 matching over 10 bases. V trimming: 5 bases; J trimming: 5 bases; junction bases outside the gene matches: 5. This CDR3 contains 14 residues. Germline V gene sequence: CDR1 SGHTA, CDR2 FQGNSA. The CDR3 bases are TGTGCCAGCAGCCCCGACAGGGGGCGGGAGACCCAGTACTTC. The encoded protein is CASSPDRGRETQYF.

This clone was seen only once. The chain is built from TRBV7-2 and TRBJ2-7, with D unclear. Per germline, CDR1 SGHTA and CDR2 FQGNSA. Deletions cut 2 bases from V and 2 bases from J, with 7 bases between. There are 13 residues in the CDR3. Here the CDR3 reads CASSLPSTYEQYF. Here the CDR3 DNA reads TGTGCCAGCAGCTTACCCTCAACCTACGAGCAGTACTTC.

The chain joins TRBV27 to TRBJ1-1; D possibly corresponds to TRBD1 (5 bases). This CDR3 has 16 amino acids. Between the trimmed V and J ends, which lost 4 bases and 3 bases, there was a span of 18 bases. The germline V gene encodes CDR1 MNHEY and CDR2 SMNVEV (reference sequence). The CDR3 coding sequence is TGTGCCAGCAGTTCTAGCGTCCCGGGACTCCACACTGAAGCTTTCTTT. Its translation: CASSSSVPGLHTEAFF.

This clone was found a few times. The J gene is TRBJ1-2, the V gene TRBV14, with 11 bases matching TRBD1. The CDR3 runs 16 residues. After removal of 4 bases from V and 3 bases from J, the junction contained 7 bases not matched to a gene. Per the germline V gene, CDR1 is SGHDN and CDR2 is FVKESK. This CDR3 is CASSLTDRGQHYGYTF. For the CDR3, the DNA is TGTGCCAGCAGCCTAACGGACAGGGGGCAACACTATGGCTACACCTTC. The whole variable domain, filled in from reference TRBV14 and TRBJ1-2, reads EAGVTQFPSHSVIEKGQTVTLRCDPISGHDNLYWYRRVMGKEIKFLLHFVKESKQDESGMPNNRFLAERTGGTYSTLKVQPAELEDSGVYFCASSLTDRGQHYGYTFGSGTRLTVV.

V gene TRBV4-3 combines with J gene TRBJ1-3; no clear D gene. The V gene's germline CDR1 is LGHNA and CDR2 YSLEER. The CDR3 runs to 18 residues. The V end lost 0 bases, the J end lost 0 bases, and 15 bases lay between the germline ends. DNA for the CDR3: TGCGCCAGCAGCCAAGAGAGCGATCCGGCGTCCTCTGGAAACACCATATATTTT. It codes for CASSQESDPASSGNTIYF.

The chain employs TRBV2 and TRBJ2-3; D gene ambiguous. Per germline, CDR1 SNHLY and CDR2 FYNNEI. The germline V and J ends were trimmed by 10 bases and 2 bases, with 10 bases remaining between them. The CDR3 loop spans 12 amino acids. The CDR3 reads CATAELTDTQYF. The CDR3 bases are TGTGCCACGGCAGAGCTCACAGATACGCAGTATTTT.

This clone was picked up a small number of times. The rearrangement uses TRBV7-9 and TRBJ1-2; no clear D. The germline V gene has CDR1 SEHNR and CDR2 FQNEAQ (reference sequence). CDR3 length: 12 amino acids. The V end was cut by 3 bases, the J end by 3 bases, with 5 bases between. The CDR3 DNA reads TGTGCCAGCAGCTTCAACGACTATGGCTACACCTTC. Protein: CASSFNDYGYTF.

The gene calls are TRBV5-8 and TRBJ1-2; 7 bases are shared with TRBD1. Per germline, CDR1 SGHTS and CDR2 YDEGEE. CDR3 length: 13 amino acids. Trimming cost V 5 bases and J 6 bases; bases outside gene matches: 7. The CDR3 spells CASRTDRLNGYTF. CDR3 coding DNA: TGTGCCAGCAGGACGGACAGGTTAAATGGCTACACCTTC.

The sample holds a few counts of this clone. This chain's CDR3 is CASRLGTGGTEAFF. In DNA form, the CDR3 reads TGTGCCAGCAGATTGGGGACAGGGGGCACTGAAGCTTTCTTT. The rearrangement uses TRBV14 and TRBJ1-1; 11 bases match TRBD1. V was pared by 6 bases and J by 4 bases, with 4 bases of the junction left unmatched. Germline V CDR1 and CDR2: SGHDN, FVKESK. The CDR3 spans 14 residues.

The chain combines TRBV28 with TRBJ2-7; 12 bases fit TRBD1. V lost 7 bases to trimming and J lost 2 bases; unmatched junction nucleotides: 3. Germline values: CDR1 MDHEN, CDR2 SYDVKM. The CDR3 runs to 14 residues. Written as DNA, the CDR3 is TGTGCCAGCACGGGACAGGGGGCCCCCTACGAGCAGTACTTC. This translates into CASTGQGAPYEQYF.

The J gene is TRBJ2-1, the V gene TRBV15; 10 bases are shared with TRBD2. Germline V lookup: CDR1 LNHNV, CDR2 YYDKDF (reference sequence). With V trimmed by 5 bases and J by 2 bases, 6 bases remained unmatched. The CDR3 has 16 residues. CDR3 residues: CATSQGLARPYNEQFF. CDR3 DNA: TGTGCCACCAGCCAGGGACTAGCGAGGCCCTACAATGAGCAGTTCTTC.

The chain links TRBV13 to TRBJ2-7, with D perhaps TRBD2 (6 bases). Trimming took 4 bases from V and 2 from J, leaving 9 bases between them. Germline CDR1 reads PRHDT; CDR2 reads FYEKMQ (reference sequence). The CDR3 has 13 residues. The CDR3 is CASSYGGTYEQYF. CDR3 DNA sequence: TGTGCCAGCAGCTACGGGGGAACCTACGAGCAGTACTTC.

The chain is built from TRBV5-6 and TRBJ2-7; D ambiguous. The CDR3 consists of 15 residues. CDR1 and CDR2 from the germline V gene are SGHDT and YYEEEE. V lost 0 bases, J lost 1 base, and 11 bases lay in between. In nucleotides, the CDR3 is TGTGCCAGCAGCTTGGGGAGCCTAGGGTCCTACGAGCAGTACTTC. Translating it yields CASSLGSLGSYEQYF. The whole variable domain, remainder taken from reference TRBV5-6 and TRBJ2-7, is DAGVTQSPTHLIKTRGQQVTLRCSPKSGHDTVSWYQQALGQGPQFIFQYYEEEERQRGNFPDRFSGHQFPNYSSELNVNALLLGDSALYLCASSLGSLGSYEQYFGPGTRLTVT.

This rearrangement joins TRBV13 to TRBJ2-1; TRBD1 or TRBD2 may be the D gene (5 bases each). CDR3 length: 14 amino acids. Germline V CDR1 and CDR2: PRHDT, FYEKMQ (reference sequence). V gave up 5 bases and J gave up 8 bases, with 16 bases separating them. The CDR3 nucleotides read TGTGCCAGCAGCCCGGGGCTAAAACATGATGAGCAGTTCTTC. It yields the protein CASSPGLKHDEQFF. Full variable domain (missing parts from reference TRBV13 and TRBJ2-1): AAGVIQSPRHLIKEKRETATLKCYPIPRHDTVYWYQQGPGQDPQFLISFYEKMQSDKGSIPDRFSAQQFSDYHSELNMSSLELGDSALYFCASSPGLKHDEQFFGPGTRLTVL.

This chain uses TRBV5-1 with TRBJ1-2; TRBD1 agrees at 8 bases. This CDR3 spans 14 amino acids. CDR1 is SGHRS, CDR2 YFSETQ, per germline. The V gene end was trimmed by 4 bases and the J gene end by 8 bases; junction bases not matched to a gene: 10. The CDR3: CASSIGQGGGGYTF. The CDR3 DNA sequence: TGCGCCAGCAGCATAGGACAGGGCGGGGGCGGCTACACCTTC.

The chain couples TRBV25-1 to TRBJ2-2, with D possibly TRBD1 on 6 matching bases. Germline-derived CDR1 and CDR2 are MGHDK and SYGVNS. This CDR3 comprises 14 residues. With 5 bases removed from V and 3 bases from J, the gap between germline ends came to 10 bases. CDR3 sequence reads: CASSPRQDTGELFF. DNA for the CDR3: TGTGCCAGCAGTCCCCGACAGGACACCGGGGAGCTGTTTTTT.

This CDR3 reads CASSMRSPGELFF. For the CDR3, the DNA is TGTGCCAGTAGTATGAGAAGTCCCGGGGAGCTGTTTTTT. The J gene is TRBJ2-2, the V gene TRBV19; no firm D call. Germline values: CDR1 LNHDA, CDR2 SQIVND (reference sequence). The CDR3 consists of 13 residues. Deletions cut 3 bases from V and 6 bases from J, with 8 bases between.

The V gene is TRBV7-8, the J gene TRBJ2-5; D unclear. The CDR3 has 13 amino acids. The ends were cut back, 5 bases at V and 3 bases at J, with 10 bases in the middle. Looked up from germline, CDR1 is SGHVS and CDR2 is FQNEAQ. CDR3 sequence: CASSLRAEETQYF. The CDR3 DNA reads as TGTGCCAGCAGCCTAAGGGCAGAAGAGACCCAGTACTTC.

The chain has TRBV19 and TRBJ2-1; 7 nucleotides line up with TRBD1. With 5 bases clipped from V and 8 bases from J, the junction kept 12 bases outside the gene matches. Germline CDR1 and CDR2: LNHDA and SQIVND (reference sequence). This CDR3 is built from 15 residues. The CDR3 loop reads CASSAPGQPRDEQFF. In nucleotides, the CDR3 is TGTGCCAGTAGTGCTCCGGGACAGCCCAGGGATGAGCAGTTCTTC. The full variable domain, rest sourced from reference TRBV19 and TRBJ2-1, is DGGITQSPKYLFRKEGQNVTLSCEQNLNHDAMYWYRQDPGQGLRLIYYSQIVNDFQKGDIAEGYSVSREKKESFPLTVTSAQKNPTAFYLCASSAPGQPRDEQFFGPGTRLTVL.

This sequence joins TRBV11-2 and TRBJ1-5; D is ambiguous. V was pared by 3 bases and J by 6 bases, with 9 bases between. This CDR3 contains 13 residues. Germline CDR1 and CDR2: SGHAT and FQNNGV. The CDR3 nucleotides read TGTGCCAGCAGCTTGAGGGAGAGTCAGCCCCAGCATTTT. Residues: CASSLRESQPQHF.